This is a list of T cell receptor beta chains from one sample in a study of T cell responses to AZD1222 COVID-19 vaccine. Some clones are missing from TCRdb's copy, which holds only in-frame ones; the method was immunoSEQ multiplex PCR. The data show tens of thousands of clones, 60% to 85% seen once. Sample: peripheral blood, taken on day 0 of AZD1222 vaccination. The receptor set was obtained from an adult in good health. The CDR3 runs from the conserved cysteine through the conserved F or W. The order of the fields is D gene, clone size, V gene, J gene, CDR3 protein, CDR3 DNA. A D gene is named only where the DNA matches it firmly. Rows give clone size only sometimes, using once, few, many, or a class for an expanded clone.

-	-	TRBV6-2/TRBV6-3	TRBJ2-4	CASSLSGTGGNIQYF	TGTGCCAGCAGTTTATCCGGGACCGGGGGAAACATTCAGTACTTC
-	-	TRBV6-1	TRBJ1-4	CASSEGRDEKLFF	TGTGCCAGCAGTGAAGGGAGGGATGAAAAACTGTTTTTT
TRBD2	few	TRBV19	TRBJ2-7	CASSGTSGVYEQYF	TGTGCCAGTAGTGGAACTAGCGGGGTGTACGAGCAGTACTTC
-	-	TRBV4-3	TRBJ1-3	CASSQDSSGNTIYF	TGCGCCAGCAGCCAAGATAGCTCTGGAAACACCATATATTTT
TRBD2	few	TRBV4-1	TRBJ2-7	CASSQLADGTRTDEQYF	TGCGCCAGCAGCCAACTAGCTGACGGGACTAGAACGGACGAGCAGTACTTC
-	-	TRBV7-6	TRBJ1-4	CASSFSERGPATNEKLFF	TGTGCCAGCAGCTTCAGCGAAAGAGGGCCTGCAACTAATGAAAAACTGTTTTTT
-	medium-sized	TRBV19	TRBJ2-7	CASSAQQGYEQYF	TGTGCCAGTAGTGCCCAACAGGGTTACGAGCAGTACTTC
TRBD2	few	TRBV6-2/TRBV6-3	TRBJ2-7	CASSLSGGADEQYF	TGTGCCAGCAGTTTAAGCGGGGGGGCCGACGAGCAGTACTTC
TRBD1	-	TRBV13	TRBJ2-1	CASSHPTTGVNEQFF	TGTGCCAGCAGCCACCCGACGACAGGGGTTAATGAGCAGTTCTTC
-	-	TRBV6-1	TRBJ1-1	CASIDLGLEPGAFF	TGTGCCAGCATCGACTTGGGGCTGGAACCGGGAGCTTTCTTT
TRBD1	-	TRBV7-2	TRBJ2-7	CASTQVGQEYEQYF	TGTGCCAGCACACAAGTTGGACAGGAGTACGAGCAGTACTTC
-	-	TRBV7-2	TRBJ2-1	CASTPAGASYNEQFF	TGTGCCAGCACCCCAGCCGGCGCATCCTACAATGAGCAGTTCTTC
TRBD1	-	TRBV4-3	TRBJ1-6	CASSQDWDSPNSPLHF	TGCGCCAGCAGCCAAGATTGGGACAGCCCCAATTCACCCCTCCACTTT
-	few	TRBV10-3	TRBJ2-1	CAHRGPEGEQFF	TGTGCCCATCGTGGCCCCGAGGGAGAGCAGTTCTTC
-	-	TRBV27	TRBJ2-5	CASSPGQGYLVTQYF	TGTGCCAGCAGTCCAGGGCAAGGGTATCTCGTGACCCAGTACTTC
-	few	TRBV13	TRBJ1-1	CASSLFGSRAFF	TGTGCCAGCAGCTTATTCGGGTCTCGAGCTTTCTTT
TRBD1	-	TRBV18	TRBJ2-7	CASSPDRGLSYEQYF	TGTGCCAGCTCACCGGACAGGGGGCTGTCATACGAGCAGTACTTC
TRBD1	-	TRBV11-3	TRBJ2-3	CASSPGTGQTDTQYF	TGTGCCAGCAGCCCCGGGACAGGGCAGACAGATACGCAGTATTTT
TRBD1	-	TRBV27	TRBJ1-4	CASRGGSGQGLNEKLFF	TGTGCCAGCAGGGGGGGAAGCGGACAGGGGCTTAATGAAAAACTGTTTTTT
-	-	TRBV5-6	TRBJ1-4	CASSSPPNEKLFF	TGTGCCAGCAGCTCCCCACCTAATGAAAAACTGTTTTTT
-	few	TRBV27	TRBJ2-7	CASRLGAGEQYF	TGTGCCAGCAGGCTCGGTGCCGGTGAGCAGTACTTC
-	many	TRBV12-3/TRBV12-4	TRBJ2-5	CASSLARQETQYF	TGTGCCAGCAGTTTGGCACGACAAGAGACCCAGTACTTC
-	-	TRBV21-1	TRBJ1-2	CASSKKPDRRIEDYGYTF	TGTGCCAGCAGCAAAAAACCCGACCGACGGATAGAAGACTATGGCTACACCTTC
TRBD1	-	TRBV18	TRBJ1-1	CASSLTGTGIDTEAFF	TGTGCCAGCTCACTCACCGGGACAGGGATTGACACTGAAGCTTTCTTT
-	-	TRBV7-9	TRBJ2-2	CASSLIGELFF	TGTGCCAGCAGCTTAATCGGGGAGCTGTTTTTT
TRBD1	-	TRBV5-1	TRBJ1-6	CASSLNLGQGSSPLHF	TGCGCCAGCAGCTTGAACTTGGGACAGGGAAGTTCACCCCTCCACTTT
-	many	TRBV3-1/TRBV3-2	TRBJ1-2	CASSQDSTGRTPKKADYGYTF	TGTGCCAGCAGCCAAGATAGTACGGGTCGGACACCGAAAAAGGCCGACTATGGCTACACCTTC
-	-	TRBV28	TRBJ2-3	CAIKDPDTQYF	TGTGCCATCAAGGACCCAGATACGCAGTATTTT
TRBD1	-	TRBV5-1	TRBJ2-5	CASRQGVSVETQYF	TGCGCCAGCCGACAGGGGGTTTCGGTAGAGACCCAGTACTTC
TRBD1	-	TRBV12-5	TRBJ2-3	CASGPGQGGDTQYF	TGTGCTAGTGGTCCCGGACAGGGGGGAGATACGCAGTATTTT
-	-	TRBV28	TRBJ1-3	CASSLSPASGNTIYF	TGTGCCAGCAGTTTATCCCCTGCCTCTGGAAACACCATATATTTT
-	-	TRBV5-1	TRBJ2-7	CASSPSGHLTYEQYF	TGCGCCAGCAGCCCCAGCGGGCATTTAACATACGAGCAGTACTTC
-	-	TRBV20-1	TRBJ1-1	CSVPQGFPAFF	TGCAGTGTTCCCCAGGGATTTCCGGCTTTCTTT
TRBD1	once	TRBV10-3	TRBJ2-5	CAISDRQGEETQYF	TGTGCCATCAGTGACCGACAGGGCGAGGAGACCCAGTACTTC
-	-	TRBV3-1/TRBV3-2	TRBJ2-2	CASSQAGTGELFF	TGTGCCAGCAGCCAAGCGGGTACCGGGGAGCTGTTTTTT
-	-	TRBV4-1	TRBJ2-7	CASSQPRSSYEQYF	TGCGCCAGCAGCCAACCCAGGAGCTCCTACGAGCAGTACTTC
-	-	TRBV30	TRBJ2-4	CAWSVQQKNIQYF	TGTGCCTGGAGTGTACAACAGAAAAACATTCAGTACTTC
TRBD1	once	TRBV19	TRBJ1-1	CASSRTGYGTEAFF	TGTGCCAGTAGTAGGACAGGTTATGGGACTGAAGCTTTCTTT
-	-	TRBV6-5	TRBJ2-1	CASSYSGSGNEQFF	TGTGCCAGCAGTTACTCTGGGAGTGGCAATGAGCAGTTCTTC
-	-	TRBV18	TRBJ2-3	CASSAGDTQYF	TGTGCCAGCTCGGCGGGGGATACGCAGTATTTT
TRBD1	-	TRBV27	TRBJ1-2	CASTPMEGAGYGYTF	TGTGCCAGCACGCCGATGGAGGGGGCCGGCTATGGCTACACCTTC
TRBD2	-	TRBV7-2	TRBJ2-7	CASSTTSGGEYEQYF	TGTGCCAGCAGCACGACTAGCGGGGGGGAGTACGAGCAGTACTTC
TRBD2	few	TRBV4-2	TRBJ2-1	CASSQGLAVEQFF	TGTGCCAGCAGCCAGGGACTAGCAGTTGAGCAGTTCTTC